This entry features one T cell receptor (beta chain) sequence. What it binds is unknown. The data stem from a study of T cell responses to AZD1222 COVID-19 vaccine. Overall study: Combined were second doses at about 4 or about 12 weeks.

This CDR3 spans 14 amino acids. Trimming cost V 5 bases and J 5 bases, with 10 bases left between them. Germline V gene data show CDR1 as MGHDK and CDR2 as SYGVNS. Using immunoSEQ multiplex PCR, the repertoire was profiled, and TCRdb retains in-frame clones only, with some absent. The table lists more than 110,000 clones, almost 90% of them singletons. Notes on the study in general: At baseline, seropositivity was found in only a handful of AZD1222 recipients. Donors were largely white British and mainly female; clonal diversity was possibly underestimated.

The chain recombines TRBV25-1 with TRBJ1-6; D is uncertain. The TCR originated in an adult in good health. This specimen was peripheral blood, taken on day 0 of AZD1222 vaccination. CDR3 sequence (DNA): TGTGCCAGCAGTCCTCGGGCTGATAATTCACCCCTCCACTTT. It translates to CASSPRADNSPLHF.